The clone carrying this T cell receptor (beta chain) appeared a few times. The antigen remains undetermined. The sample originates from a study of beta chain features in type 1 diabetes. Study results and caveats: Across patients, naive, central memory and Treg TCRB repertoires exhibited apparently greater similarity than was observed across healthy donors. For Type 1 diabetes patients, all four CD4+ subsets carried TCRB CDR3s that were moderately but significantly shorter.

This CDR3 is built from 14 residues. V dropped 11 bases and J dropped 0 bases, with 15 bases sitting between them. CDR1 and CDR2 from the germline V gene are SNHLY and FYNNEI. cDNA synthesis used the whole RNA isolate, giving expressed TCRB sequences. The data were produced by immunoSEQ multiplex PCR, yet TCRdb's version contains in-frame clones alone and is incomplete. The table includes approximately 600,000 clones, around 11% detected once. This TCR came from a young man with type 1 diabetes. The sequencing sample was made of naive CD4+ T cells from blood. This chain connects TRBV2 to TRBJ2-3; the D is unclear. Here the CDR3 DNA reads TGTGCCGGATCCGGGTTTGCTAGCACAGATACGCAGTATTTT. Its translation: CAGSGFASTDTQYF.